The 23 T cell receptor beta chains listed next were all sequenced from one sample in a study of blood T cells in healthy people across ages. For the second PCR, which ran for about 6 to 11 cycles, a sample-barcoded 5' primer and a J-beta primer mix were used. In TCRdb, the 5' RACE reads were re-called with MiXCR into one record per CDR3 protein. The sample gives about 760,000 distinct CDR3 sequences, around a quarter of which show up once; more than 7.5% is in the top ten. The same data also contributed to another study, on T cells of mothers and their children.

The specimen sequenced was blood. The source of these receptors is a boy aged 5-17 years in good health.

J is TRBJ2-7 and V is TRBV29-1; 7 bases map to TRBD1. The J segment lost 3 bases and the V segment lost 7 bases, leaving 6 bases of the junction unmatched. This CDR3 is 12 amino acids long. Germline CDR1 SQVTM, CDR2 ANQGSEA. The CDR3 here is CSARQGIYEQYF. Here the CDR3 DNA reads TGCAGCGCCCGACAGGGAATCTACGAGCAGTACTTC.

The rearrangement links TRBV6-1 to TRBJ2-3; no clear D. The CDR3 loop spans 15 amino acids. Trimming pared 1 base from V and 5 bases from J, leaving 13 bases between. Germline V lookup: CDR1 MNHNS, CDR2 SASEGT. The CDR3 coding sequence is TGTGCCAGCAGTGAAGGGATCACCGAGATAGATACGCAGTATTTT. Protein product: CASSEGITEIDTQYF.

This clonotype was seen a few times. The chain has TRBV3-1 and TRBJ2-4; TRBD1 agrees at 7 bases. Germline V gene lookup returns CDR1 LGHDT and CDR2 YNNKEL (reference sequence). The J segment lost 1 base and the V segment lost 6 bases, leaving 6 bases of the junction unmatched. This CDR3 contains 15 residues. CDR3 residues: CASSRQGSAKNIQYF. The CDR3 nucleotides are TGTGCCAGCAGTCGACAGGGCTCGGCCAAAAACATTCAGTACTTC.

The rearrangement uses TRBV27 and TRBJ2-7, with 14 bases that match TRBD2. Per germline, CDR1 MNHEY and CDR2 SMNVEV (reference sequence). The CDR3 is 16 amino acids. The CDR3 DNA follows: TGTGCAACGACCGGGACTAGCGGGAGAGCAGCCTACGAGCAGTACTTC. Amino acid sequence: CATTGTSGRAAYEQYF.

This chain uses TRBV10-2 with TRBJ2-3; 10 bases agree with TRBD2. J lost 1 base, V lost 4 bases, and 5 bases had no gene match. Germline V gene data show CDR1 as WSHSY and CDR2 as SAAADI. The CDR3 extends over 16 amino acids. The CDR3 nucleotides read TGCGCCAGCAGTGCCTGGCTAGCGGGAGGCACAGATACGCAGTATTTT. It encodes CASSAWLAGGTDTQYF.

The V and J genes are TRBV4-2 and TRBJ2-7, with a possible D match to TRBD2 (5 bases). The germline V gene encodes CDR1 LGHNA and CDR2 YNFKEQ. The length of the CDR3 is 16 residues. V dropped 0 bases and J dropped 2 bases, with 14 bases sitting between them. Written as DNA, the CDR3 is TGTGCCAGCAGCCAAGATCAAGGTAGCGTAACCTACGAGCAGTACTTC. This codes for CASSQDQGSVTYEQYF.

This chain joins TRBV4-3 and TRBJ2-3, with D uncertain. The CDR3 totals 14 residues. Germline V gene data show CDR1 as LGHNA and CDR2 as YSLEER. Trimming took 0 bases from V and 6 from J, leaving 10 bases between them. CDR3 DNA sequence: TGCGCCAGCAGCCAAGATCCCTTAGAGGATACGCAGTATTTT. This sequence encodes CASSQDPLEDTQYF.

This chain uses TRBV6-5 with TRBJ1-2; D possibly corresponds to TRBD1 (6 bases). V was cut by 7 bases and J by 4 bases, with 16 bases left in between. The CDR3 loop spans 14 amino acids. Germline V lookup: CDR1 MNHEY, CDR2 SVGAGI. CDR3 protein: CASIKRGFGYGYTF. Here the CDR3 DNA reads TGTGCCAGCATCAAGAGGGGGTTTGGCTATGGCTACACCTTC.

This clonotype has a handful of counts. A read error may produce the germline difference seen at one junction end. V gene TRBV7-7 combines with J gene TRBJ2-2; a possible D gene is TRBD2 (5 bases). This CDR3 has 16 amino acids. Germline V gene data show CDR1 as SSHAT and CDR2 as FNYEAQ (reference sequence). Here the CDR3 reads CASSLALATNTGELFF. DNA for the CDR3: TGTGCTAGCAGCTTAGCGCTAGCTACGAACACCGGGGAGCTGTTTTTT.

This chain uses TRBV9 with TRBJ2-1, with no clear D. CDR1 is SGDLS and CDR2 is YYNGEE in the germline V gene. This CDR3 spans 13 amino acids. Deletions cut 5 bases from V and 8 bases from J, with 14 bases between. The CDR3 protein is CASRGASSYEQFF. In DNA form, the CDR3 reads TGTGCCAGCAGGGGTGCTAGTTCGTATGAGCAGTTCTTC.

The V gene is TRBV7-9, the J gene TRBJ2-3, with D perhaps matching TRBD1 (6 bases). The CDR3 loop spans 15 amino acids. The germline V gene has CDR1 SEHNR and CDR2 FQNEAQ (reference sequence). V lost 2 bases and J 1 base, leaving 10 bases between the germline ends. CDR3 coding DNA: TGTGCCAGCAGCTTAATCTCAGGGGGCACAGATACGCAGTATTTT. Its translation is CASSLISGGTDTQYF.

The V gene is TRBV5-1, the J gene TRBJ2-3; 9 bases agree with TRBD2. The CDR3 runs to 17 residues. CDR1 is SGHRS and CDR2 is YFSETQ in the germline V gene. The V segment lost 0 bases and the J segment 4 bases; nucleotides outside the gene matches: 9. CDR3 loop: CASSLDPRRGGPDTQYF. CDR3 nucleotide sequence: TGCGCCAGCAGCTTGGATCCCCGGCGGGGGGGCCCAGATACGCAGTATTTT.

This clonotype has only a few counts. The genes are TRBV28 and TRBJ2-4, with D perhaps matching TRBD1 (6 bases). Germline V gene sequence: CDR1 MDHEN, CDR2 SYDVKM. Trimming shortened V by 5 bases and J by 1 base, and 18 bases separated the two germline ends. This CDR3 has 17 residues. CDR3 coding DNA: TGTGCCAGCAGTCTAAACAGGGTCCTGCCCGCCAAAAACATTCAGTACTTC. Translation gives CASSLNRVLPAKNIQYF.

Comment on this clonotype: Sequence at one end of the junction differs from germline and may be a read error. The J gene is TRBJ2-7, the V gene TRBV12-3 or TRBV12-4; D gene uncertain. CDR3 length: 13 amino acids. This chain's CDR3 is CASTKTATYKQYF. In nucleotides, the CDR3 is TGTGCCAGCACTAAAACGGCCACCTACAAGCAGTACTTC.

This clonotype was seen only a few times. CDR3 region: CASSLMGDPITDTQYF. In DNA, the CDR3 is TGTGCCAGCAGTTTAATGGGGGACCCCATCACAGATACGCAGTATTTT. J is TRBJ2-3 and V is TRBV12-3 or TRBV12-4; D possibly uses TRBD1 or TRBD2 (5 bases each). V was shortened by 2 bases and J by 2 bases, with 14 bases between the two germline ends. The CDR3 covers 16 residues.

This clonotype was observed a few times. The DNA of the CDR3 is TGTGCCAGCAGCTCACAGACTAGCGCCGATCGGAGCGACGAGCAGTACTTC. Translation: CASSSQTSADRSDEQYF. The chain combines TRBV11-2 with TRBJ2-7; TRBD2 agrees at 8 bases. Germline V gene data show CDR1 as SGHAT and CDR2 as FQNNGV. With 4 bases clipped from V and 5 bases from J, the junction kept 16 bases outside the gene matches. The CDR3 contains 17 residues.

This clonotype was seen more than once but under ten times. The rearrangement links TRBV29-1 to TRBJ2-3; 9 bases are shared with TRBD1. With V trimmed by 6 bases and J by 3 bases, 7 bases remained unmatched. This CDR3 is built from 14 residues. Germline V gene data show CDR1 as SQVTM and CDR2 as ANQGSEA. The CDR3 nucleotides read TGCAGCGTACGACCGACAGGGGGAACAGATACGCAGTATTTT. Protein sequence: CSVRPTGGTDTQYF.

The sample holds many counts of this clonotype. The CDR3 sequence: CASSLGLRETQYF. The CDR3 nucleotides read TGCGCCAGCAGCTTGGGTCTGCGGGAGACCCAGTACTTC. The chain uses TRBV5-1 and TRBJ2-5; D call uncertain. The CDR3 extends over 13 amino acids. Germline assignment: CDR1 SGHRS and CDR2 YFSETQ. V gave up 0 bases and J gave up 5 bases, with 8 bases separating them.

This clonotype was detected a few times. The chain couples TRBV7-9 to TRBJ2-1; D is tentatively TRBD1 or TRBD2 (5 bases each). The CDR3 is 14 residues long. Trimming pared 7 bases from V and 7 bases from J, leaving 17 bases between. Germline loops: CDR1 SEHNR, CDR2 FQNEAQ (reference sequence). DNA of the CDR3: TGTGCCAGCACCCCCTCGGGGCTACGGAATGAGCAGTTCTTC. It codes for CASTPSGLRNEQFF.

The rearrangement links TRBV7-2 to TRBJ2-7; TRBD2 matches at 10 bases. Germline V CDR1 and CDR2: SGHTA, FQGNSA. V gave up 2 bases and J gave up 6 bases; unmatched junction bases: 7. CDR3 length: 15 amino acids. The CDR3 sequence: CASSLPASGSVEQYF. CDR3 nucleotides: TGTGCCAGCAGCTTACCGGCTAGCGGGAGTGTCGAGCAGTACTTC.

Concerning this clonotype: The junction and the germline gene differ at one end; a read error may be behind it. The V call is TRBV7-2, the J call TRBJ1-5; the D is unclear. CDR1 is SGHTA and CDR2 is FQGNSA in the germline V gene. This CDR3 spans 15 amino acids. As DNA, the CDR3 is TGTGCCAGCAGCTTAAGCCAGGCTAGCAATCAGGCCCAGCATTTT. It encodes CASSLSQASNQAQHF.

This clonotype appeared many times. The V gene is TRBV6-2 or TRBV6-3, the J gene TRBJ2-3, with D perhaps TRBD1 (6 bases). V lost 11 bases to trimming and J lost 8 bases, with 17 bases between them. CDR3 size: 12 residues. CDR1 is MNHEY, CDR2 SVGEGT, per germline. CDR3 residues: CACQQGTPTQYF. The CDR3, as DNA: TGTGCCTGCCAGCAGGGGACCCCTACGCAGTATTTT.

The chain links TRBV7-2 to TRBJ2-5, with 16 bases lining up with TRBD2. The DNA end is more similar to TRBJ2-7, so the J call may be wrong. From germline, CDR1 is SGHTA and CDR2 FQGNSA. The CDR3 is made up of 16 amino acids. The CDR3 coding sequence is TGTGCCAGCAGCGGGGGACTAGCGGGAGGGGGCTACGAGCAGTACTTC. Amino acid sequence: CASSGGLAGGGYEQYF.